This passage covers 24 T cell receptor beta chains from one sample sequenced in a study of T cell responses to AZD1222 COVID-19 vaccine. The protocol was immunoSEQ multiplex PCR, while the TCRdb copy is restricted to in-frame clones and leaves out a portion. The sample lists roughly 130,000 clones, 70% to 90% occurring once. Sample: peripheral blood, taken on day 0 of AZD1222 vaccination. The source of these receptors is an adult in good health.

The chain recombines TRBV7-2 with TRBJ2-1; D gene uncertain. CDR1 is SGHTA, CDR2 FQGNSA, per germline. There are 15 residues in the CDR3. V lost 0 bases, J lost 9 bases, and 15 bases lay in between. The DNA for the CDR3 is TGTGCCAGCAGCTTAGCAAGATCGGCCTGGGTTGAGCAGTTCTTC. As protein: CASSLARSAWVEQFF.

This clone appeared a few times. DNA of the CDR3: TGTGCCAGCAGTGACGGGACTAGCGGGGGGAATGAGCAGTTCTTC. This translates into CASSDGTSGGNEQFF. The chain uses TRBV6-4 and TRBJ2-1, with 15 nucleotides matching TRBD2. The J segment lost 7 bases and the V segment lost 2 bases, leaving 0 bases of the junction unmatched. The CDR3 extends over 15 amino acids. CDR1 and CDR2 from the germline V gene are MRHNA and SNTAGT.

This chain connects TRBV6-5 to TRBJ1-2; D gene unclear. Germline values: CDR1 MNHEY, CDR2 SVGAGI. The CDR3 has 13 residues. V was pared by 8 bases and J by 6 bases, with 16 bases between. CDR3 region: CASRTVFGDGYTF. In DNA form, the CDR3 reads TGTGCCAGCCGTACAGTCTTTGGGGATGGCTACACCTTC.

V is TRBV5-1 and J is TRBJ2-5, with TRBD2 matching over 12 bases. V lost 5 bases to trimming and J lost 5 bases; unmatched junction nucleotides: 10. Per germline, CDR1 SGHRS and CDR2 YFSETQ. The CDR3 consists of 16 residues. CDR3 in amino acids: CASRKSSGGASETQYF. The CDR3 DNA is TGCGCCAGCAGGAAGTCTAGCGGGGGGGCGTCTGAGACCCAGTACTTC.

The gene calls are TRBV10-1 and TRBJ1-4, with 8 bases fitting TRBD1. V gave up 6 bases and J gave up 8 bases; unmatched junction bases: 8. Germline V gene data show CDR1 as WNHNN and CDR2 as SYGVQD (reference sequence). This CDR3 region has 14 residues. DNA for the CDR3: TGCGCCAGCAGAGGACAGGGAGGAGAAGAAAAACTGTTTTTT. Protein product: CASRGQGGEEKLFF.

The rearrangement uses TRBV24-1 and TRBJ1-2; 9 nucleotides align to TRBD1. V dropped 3 bases and J dropped 2; count of bases not matched to a gene: 12. The CDR3 is 18 residues long. The germline gives CDR1 KGHDR, CDR2 SFDVKD. DNA of the CDR3: TGTGCCACCAGTGATCGAGGACAGGGGCCGTCCAAAAACTATGGCTACACCTTC. Translating gives CATSDRGQGPSKNYGYTF.

The chain couples TRBV6-1 to TRBJ2-7; a possible D gene is TRBD1 (6 bases). Trimming shortened V by 9 bases and J by 5 bases, and 20 bases separated the two germline ends. This CDR3 is built from 14 residues. The V gene's germline CDR1 is MNHNS and CDR2 SASEGT. This CDR3 is CASSPIITGNEQYF. The CDR3 coding sequence is TGTGCCAGTAGTCCGATAATAACAGGGAACGAGCAGTACTTC.

This chain links TRBV10-3 with TRBJ2-4; D is unclear. Germline values: CDR1 ENHRY, CDR2 SYGVKD. CDR3 length equals 12 residues. The V gene lost 4 bases and the J gene lost 8 bases, with 9 bases spanning the gap. The DNA of the CDR3 is TGTGCCATCAGTGTCGTTGGGGACATTCAGTACTTC. Its translation: CAISVVGDIQYF.

V is TRBV30 and J is TRBJ2-5; 9 positions match TRBD1. CDR1 and CDR2 from the germline V gene are GTSNPN and SVGIG (reference sequence). The CDR3 covers 15 residues. Trimming cost V 0 bases and J 5 bases; bases outside gene matches: 7. In DNA, the CDR3 is TGTGCCTGGAGTGTCCTGACAGGGGGACGCGAGACCCAGTACTTC. It is translated as CAWSVLTGGRETQYF.

The genes are TRBV19 and TRBJ1-3; D is undetermined. Trimming took off 8 bases at V and 0 bases at J, with 11 bases between the two ends. The CDR3 consists of 14 residues. The germline CDR1 and CDR2 sequences are LNHDA and SQIVND (reference sequence). The CDR3 DNA reads TGTGCCAGTTCCTTCAGAAACTCTGGAAACACCATATATTTT. This codes for CASSFRNSGNTIYF.

J is TRBJ1-1 and V is TRBV7-2, with D possibly TRBD1 on 5 matching bases. V shed 4 bases and J shed 4 bases, with 16 bases lying between them. In germline, CDR1 is SGHTA, CDR2 FQGNSA. The CDR3 runs to 15 residues. CDR3 protein: CASSSFQGGSTEAFF. The CDR3 DNA sequence: TGTGCCAGCAGCTCCTTCCAGGGAGGCAGCACTGAAGCTTTCTTT.

With regard to this clone: The sample has other DNA sequences that encode this CDR3 too. This chain connects TRBV4-1 to TRBJ1-1; 10 bases are a match to TRBD1. CDR3 length: 16 residues. The germline V gene has CDR1 MGHRA and CDR2 YSYEKL. V lost 1 base and J lost 5; bases outside the gene matches: 7. As DNA, the CDR3 is TGCGCCAGCAGCCAAGGACAGGGGGCGGGTAATACTGAAGCTTTCTTT. Its protein is CASSQGQGAGNTEAFF.

This clone has a handful of counts. The chain links TRBV7-8 to TRBJ2-7; D call uncertain. This CDR3 spans 14 amino acids. V was shortened by 1 base and J by 0 bases, with 7 bases between the two germline ends. Germline CDR1 reads SGHVS; CDR2 reads FQNEAQ. CDR3 coding DNA: TGTGCCAGCAGCTTAGAAAGAGTCTCCTACGAGCAGTACTTC. Translated, it gives CASSLERVSYEQYF.

The V and J genes are TRBV24-1 and TRBJ1-2; D call uncertain. Germline V gives CDR1 KGHDR, CDR2 SFDVKD. The CDR3 contains 12 residues. The V and J ends lost 4 bases and 4 bases respectively, with 6 bases between them. Here the CDR3 reads CATSERSYGYTF. CDR3 sequence (DNA): TGTGCCACCAGTGAACGTAGCTATGGCTACACCTTC.

This rearrangement joins TRBV24-1 to TRBJ1-1; 10 nucleotides agree with TRBD1. Germline CDR1 KGHDR, CDR2 SFDVKD. With V trimmed by 10 bases and J by 8 bases, 6 bases remained unmatched. The CDR3 is 12 amino acids. This chain's CDR3 is CATMGQGREAFF. In nucleotides, the CDR3 is TGTGCCACTATGGGACAGGGGCGCGAAGCTTTCTTT.

The chain joins TRBV6-5 to TRBJ2-5; D is unresolved. Per the germline V gene, CDR1 is MNHEY and CDR2 is SVGAGI. The CDR3 covers 14 residues. V shed 6 bases and J shed 4 bases, with 15 bases lying between them. The CDR3 nucleotides are TGTGCCAGCAGCCACACGGCCCCAGGAGAGACCCAGTACTTC. Amino acid sequence: CASSHTAPGETQYF.

The chain carries TRBV12-3 or TRBV12-4 and TRBJ1-2, with D unclear. The CDR3 runs to 12 residues. V was shortened by 5 bases and J by 0 bases, with 4 bases between the two germline ends. The CDR3 DNA reads TGTGCCAGCAGTGGAACTAACTATGGCTACACCTTC. It translates to CASSGTNYGYTF.

V gene TRBV7-3 combines with J gene TRBJ1-2; 9 bases map to TRBD1. CDR1 and CDR2 (germline): SGHTA, FQGTGA. The CDR3 extends over 13 amino acids. V gave up 5 bases and J gave up 8 bases; unmatched junction bases: 6. The CDR3 sequence: CASSPDRGYGYTF. In DNA form, the CDR3 reads TGTGCCAGCAGCCCAGACAGGGGGTACGGCTACACCTTC.

The CDR3 spells CASSLGSTGGTEAFF. The DNA for the CDR3 is TGTGCCAGCAGCTTAGGTTCCACCGGGGGCACTGAAGCTTTCTTT. The chain uses TRBV7-2 and TRBJ1-1, with D possibly matching TRBD1 (5 bases). The ends were cut back, 1 base at V and 4 bases at J, with 13 bases in the middle. Germline values: CDR1 SGHTA, CDR2 FQGNSA. The CDR3 runs 15 residues.

The rearrangement joins TRBV6-5 to TRBJ1-3, with D uncertain. Germline V CDR1 and CDR2: MNHEY, SVGAGI. CDR3 size: 14 residues. Trimming left V 8 bases short and J 0 bases short, with 11 bases between. The CDR3 is CASWTASSGNTIYF. Here the CDR3 DNA reads TGTGCCAGCTGGACGGCGAGCTCTGGAAACACCATATATTTT.

The CDR3 region has the DNA TGTGCCACCAGCAGAGATCGGCAGGGCGCAACTAATGAAAAACTGTTTTTT. Protein sequence: CATSRDRQGATNEKLFF. The J gene is TRBJ1-4, the V gene TRBV15, with D possibly matching TRBD1 (5 bases). The CDR3 loop spans 17 amino acids. V lost 0 bases and J 0 bases, leaving 11 bases between the germline ends. Germline CDR1 is LNHNV and CDR2 is YYDKDF (reference sequence).

In DNA, the CDR3 is TGTGCCAGCAGCTTCAGCGCGGACACTGAAGCTTTCTTT. Amino acid sequence: CASSFSADTEAFF. V gene TRBV7-3 combines with J gene TRBJ1-1; D call uncertain. The CDR3 runs 13 residues. Germline V CDR1 and CDR2: SGHTA, FQGTGA. Trimming stripped 3 bases from V and 3 bases from J, with 8 bases between.

The V gene is TRBV27, the J gene TRBJ1-5; 7 positions agree with TRBD1. V lost 3 bases, J lost 0 bases, and 5 bases stayed unmatched. Germline V gives CDR1 MNHEY, CDR2 SMNVEV (reference sequence). This CDR3 contains 16 residues. The CDR3 DNA reads TGTGCCAGCAGTTTGGGTCCAGGGGGTAGCAATCAGCCCCAGCATTTT. This sequence encodes CASSLGPGGSNQPQHF.

V usage is TRBV6-6 and J usage is TRBJ1-5; 9 nucleotides agree with TRBD1. V lost 4 bases, J lost 5 bases, and 6 bases stayed unmatched. This CDR3 contains 15 residues. Germline V gene sequence: CDR1 MNHNY, CDR2 SVGAGI (reference sequence). The CDR3 sequence: CASSSGTGRYQPQHF. CDR3 coding DNA: TGTGCCAGCAGTTCGGGGACAGGGAGATATCAGCCCCAGCATTTT.